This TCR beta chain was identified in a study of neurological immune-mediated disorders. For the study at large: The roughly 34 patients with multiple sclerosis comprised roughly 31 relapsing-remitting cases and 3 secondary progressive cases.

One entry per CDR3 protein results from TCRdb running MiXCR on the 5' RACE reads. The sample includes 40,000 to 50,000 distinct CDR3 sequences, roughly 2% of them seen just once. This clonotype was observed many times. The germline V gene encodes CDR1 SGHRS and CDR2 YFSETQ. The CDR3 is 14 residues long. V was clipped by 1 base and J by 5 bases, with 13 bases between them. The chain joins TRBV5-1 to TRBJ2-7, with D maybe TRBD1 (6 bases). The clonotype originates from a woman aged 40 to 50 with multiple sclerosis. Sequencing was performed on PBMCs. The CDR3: CASSLYARGNEQYF. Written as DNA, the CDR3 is TGCGCCAGCAGCTTGTACGCCAGGGGTAACGAGCAGTACTTC.